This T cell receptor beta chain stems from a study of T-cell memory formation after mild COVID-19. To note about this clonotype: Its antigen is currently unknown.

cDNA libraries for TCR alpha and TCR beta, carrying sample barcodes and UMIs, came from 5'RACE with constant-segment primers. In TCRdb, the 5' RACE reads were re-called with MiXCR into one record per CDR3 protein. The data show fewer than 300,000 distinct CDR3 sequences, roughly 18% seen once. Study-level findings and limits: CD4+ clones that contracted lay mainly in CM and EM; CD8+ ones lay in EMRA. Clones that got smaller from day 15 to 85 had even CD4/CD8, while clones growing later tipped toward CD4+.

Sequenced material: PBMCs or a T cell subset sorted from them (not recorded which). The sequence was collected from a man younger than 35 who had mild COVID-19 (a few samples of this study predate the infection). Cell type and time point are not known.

The CDR3 sequence is CSVTGGGGELFF. CDR3 coding DNA: TGCAGCGTAACAGGGGGTGGCGGGGAGCTGTTTTTT. The chain uses TRBV29-1 and TRBJ2-2; 8 nucleotides match TRBD1. Germline loops: CDR1 SQVTM, CDR2 ANQGSEA. The CDR3 runs to 12 residues. The V and J ends lost 6 bases and 7 bases, in that order; junction bases with no gene match: 4.